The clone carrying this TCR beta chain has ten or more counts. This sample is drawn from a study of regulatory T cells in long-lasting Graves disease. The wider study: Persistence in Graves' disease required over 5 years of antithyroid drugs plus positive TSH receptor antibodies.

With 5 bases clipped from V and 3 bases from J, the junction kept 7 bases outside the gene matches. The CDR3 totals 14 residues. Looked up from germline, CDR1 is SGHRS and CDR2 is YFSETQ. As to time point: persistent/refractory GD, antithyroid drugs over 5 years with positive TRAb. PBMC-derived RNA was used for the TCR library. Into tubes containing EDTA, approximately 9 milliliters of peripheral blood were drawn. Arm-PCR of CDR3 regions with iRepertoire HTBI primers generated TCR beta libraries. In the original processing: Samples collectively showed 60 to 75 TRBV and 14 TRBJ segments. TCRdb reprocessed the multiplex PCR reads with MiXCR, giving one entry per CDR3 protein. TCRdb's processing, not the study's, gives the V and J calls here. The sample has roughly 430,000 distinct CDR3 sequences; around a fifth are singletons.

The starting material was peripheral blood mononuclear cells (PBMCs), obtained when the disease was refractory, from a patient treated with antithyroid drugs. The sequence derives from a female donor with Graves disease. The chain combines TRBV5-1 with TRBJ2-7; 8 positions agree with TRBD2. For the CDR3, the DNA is TGCGCCAGCAGAGGAAGCGGGAGTAGCTACGAGCAGTACTTC. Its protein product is CASRGSGSSYEQYF. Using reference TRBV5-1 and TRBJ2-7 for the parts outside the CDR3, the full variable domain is KAGVTQTPRYLIKTRGQQVTLSCSPISGHRSVSWYQQTPGQGLQFLFEYFSETQRNKGNFPGRFSGRQFSNSRSEMNVSTLELGDSALYLCASRGSGSSYEQYFGPGTRLTVT.